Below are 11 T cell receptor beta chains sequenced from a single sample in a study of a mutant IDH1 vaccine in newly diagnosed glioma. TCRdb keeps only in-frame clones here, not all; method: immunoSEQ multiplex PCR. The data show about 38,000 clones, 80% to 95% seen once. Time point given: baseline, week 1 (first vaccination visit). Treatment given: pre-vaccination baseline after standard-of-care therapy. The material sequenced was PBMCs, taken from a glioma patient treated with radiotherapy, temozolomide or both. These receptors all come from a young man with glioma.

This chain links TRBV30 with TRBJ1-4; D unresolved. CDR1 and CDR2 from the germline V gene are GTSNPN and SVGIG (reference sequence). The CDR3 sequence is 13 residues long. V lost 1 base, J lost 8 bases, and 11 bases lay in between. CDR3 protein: CAWSGQGSEKLFF. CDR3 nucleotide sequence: TGTGCCTGGAGTGGTCAAGGCTCAGAAAAACTGTTTTTT.

The CDR3 nucleotides read TGTGCCAGCAGCTTAGCGGGAACCACAGATACGCAGTATTTT. Translating it yields CASSLAGTTDTQYF. The chain employs TRBV7-7 and TRBJ2-3; D is unresolved. The germline gives CDR1 SSHAT, CDR2 FNYEAQ (reference sequence). The V end lost 0 bases, the J end lost 2 bases, and 6 bases lay between the germline ends. This CDR3 comprises 14 residues.

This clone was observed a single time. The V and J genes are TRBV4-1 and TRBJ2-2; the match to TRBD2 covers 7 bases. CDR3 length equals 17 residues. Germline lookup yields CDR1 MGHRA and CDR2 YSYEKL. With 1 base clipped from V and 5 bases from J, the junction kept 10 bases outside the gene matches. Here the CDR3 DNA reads TGCGCCAGCAGCCAAGCCAGCGGCGCGGGAGCGACCGGGGAGCTGTTTTTT. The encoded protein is CASSQASGAGATGELFF.

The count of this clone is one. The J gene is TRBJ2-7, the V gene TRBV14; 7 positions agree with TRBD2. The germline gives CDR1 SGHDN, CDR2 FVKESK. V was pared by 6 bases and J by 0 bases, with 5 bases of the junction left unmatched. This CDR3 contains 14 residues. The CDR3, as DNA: TGTGCCAGCAGTTCTAGCGGTAGCTCCTACGAGCAGTACTTC. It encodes CASSSSGSSYEQYF.

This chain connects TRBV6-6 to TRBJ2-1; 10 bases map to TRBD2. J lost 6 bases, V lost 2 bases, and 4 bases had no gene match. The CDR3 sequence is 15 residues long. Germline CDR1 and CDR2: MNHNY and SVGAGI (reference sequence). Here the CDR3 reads CASSYGAGGVNEQFF. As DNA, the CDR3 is TGTGCCAGCAGTTACGGAGCGGGAGGGGTCAATGAGCAGTTCTTC.

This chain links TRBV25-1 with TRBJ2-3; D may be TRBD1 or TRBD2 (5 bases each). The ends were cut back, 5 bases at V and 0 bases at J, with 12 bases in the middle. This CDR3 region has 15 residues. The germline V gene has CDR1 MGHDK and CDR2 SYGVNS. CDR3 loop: CASSRGGLSTDTQYF. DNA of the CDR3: TGTGCCAGCAGTCGGGGCGGGCTAAGCACAGATACGCAGTATTTT.

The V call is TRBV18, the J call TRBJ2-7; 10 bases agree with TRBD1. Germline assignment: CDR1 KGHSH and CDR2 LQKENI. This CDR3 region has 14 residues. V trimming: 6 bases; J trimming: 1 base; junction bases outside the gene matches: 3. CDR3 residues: CASSWGQGSYEQYF. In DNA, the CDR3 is TGTGCCAGCTCGTGGGGACAGGGGTCCTACGAGCAGTACTTC.

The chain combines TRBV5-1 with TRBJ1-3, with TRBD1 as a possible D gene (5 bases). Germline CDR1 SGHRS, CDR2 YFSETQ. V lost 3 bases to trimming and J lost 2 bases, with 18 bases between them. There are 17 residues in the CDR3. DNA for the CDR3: TGCGCCAGCAGCTCCGACCCGGGACGGCAGACTGGAAACACCATATATTTT. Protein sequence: CASSSDPGRQTGNTIYF.

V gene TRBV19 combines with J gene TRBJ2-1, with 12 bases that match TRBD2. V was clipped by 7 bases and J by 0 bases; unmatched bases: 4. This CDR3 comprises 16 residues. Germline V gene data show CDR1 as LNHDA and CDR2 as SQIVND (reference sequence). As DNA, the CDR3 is TGTGCCAGTACCCTGACTAGCGGGAGCTCCTACAATGAGCAGTTCTTC. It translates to CASTLTSGSSYNEQFF.

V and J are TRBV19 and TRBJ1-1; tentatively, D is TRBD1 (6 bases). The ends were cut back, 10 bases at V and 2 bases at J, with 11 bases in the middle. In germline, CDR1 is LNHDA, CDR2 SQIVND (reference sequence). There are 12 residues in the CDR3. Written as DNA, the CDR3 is TGTGCCATCACGGACAGAAACACTGAAGCTTTCTTT. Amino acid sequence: CAITDRNTEAFF.

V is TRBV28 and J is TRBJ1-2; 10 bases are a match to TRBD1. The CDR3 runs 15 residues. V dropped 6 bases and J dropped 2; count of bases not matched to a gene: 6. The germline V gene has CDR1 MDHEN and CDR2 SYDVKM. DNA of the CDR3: TGTGCCAGCAGGCTGTGGGGACAGGGGAACTATGGCTACACCTTC. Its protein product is CASRLWGQGNYGYTF.